What follows is one TCR beta chain and its context. The entry originates in a study of blood T cell repertoires in COVID-19. Study summary: Acute-phase and convalescent COVID-19 samples originated in the United States, Italy and Spain. In each case, the material was cDNA or gDNA derived from T cells, B-cell-depleted T cells, or PBMCs.

Looked up from germline, CDR1 is SGHTA and CDR2 is FQGNSA. Unmatched junction bases numbered 17, after V lost 4 bases and J lost 5 bases. The CDR3 loop spans 18 amino acids. Everyone who took part was 18 to 89 years old, and they came from about 23 US areas. Recovery meant two consecutive negative NP/OP PCR tests, professional clearance, or resolved symptoms. Clones were sequenced by immunoSEQ multiplex PCR, and TCRdb holds only the in-frame ones, with some missing. This sample has approximately 480,000 clones, with 75% to 90% found just once. The V and J genes are TRBV7-2 and TRBJ2-7; 10 bases line up with TRBD2. This sequence originates from a woman aged 18-29 years who had recovered from COVID-19. Material for sequencing was PBMCs or T cells enriched from blood (not recorded which). This CDR3 reads CASSSYPQSLAGVNEQYF. CDR3 sequence (DNA): TGTGCCAGCAGCTCATACCCTCAATCCCTAGCGGGGGTGAACGAGCAGTACTTC.